This paragraph reports one T cell receptor beta chain. The CDR3 sequence is 13 residues long. Germline CDR1 MNHEY, CDR2 SVGAGI. Trimming cost V 7 bases and J 6 bases; bases outside gene matches: 7. The record originates from a study of blood T cell repertoires in COVID-19. Clones were sequenced by immunoSEQ multiplex PCR, and TCRdb holds only the in-frame ones, with some missing. Of more than 200,000 clones listed, about 85% were seen once; the top ten hold 1.7%. Sequencing was performed on peripheral blood. This chain links TRBV6-5 with TRBJ1-2; 8 bases are shared with TRBD1. The TCR originated in a man aged 65 to 79 with acute or convalescent COVID-19. The CDR3 region is CASILTGGDGYTF. In DNA form, the CDR3 reads TGTGCCAGCATCCTAACAGGGGGAGATGGCTACACCTTC.